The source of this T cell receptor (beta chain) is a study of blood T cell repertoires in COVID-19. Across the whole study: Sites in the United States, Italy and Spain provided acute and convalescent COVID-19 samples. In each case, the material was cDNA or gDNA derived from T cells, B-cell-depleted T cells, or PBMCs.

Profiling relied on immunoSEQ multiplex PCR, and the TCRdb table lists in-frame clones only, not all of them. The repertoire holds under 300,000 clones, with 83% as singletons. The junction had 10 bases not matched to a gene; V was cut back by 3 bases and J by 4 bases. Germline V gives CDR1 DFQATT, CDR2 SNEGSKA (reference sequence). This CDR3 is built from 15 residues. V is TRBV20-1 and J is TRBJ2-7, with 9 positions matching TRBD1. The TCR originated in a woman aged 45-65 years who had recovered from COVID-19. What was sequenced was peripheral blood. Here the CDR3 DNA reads TGCAGTGCTAGTCCAGGGACAGGGAGTAGTTACGAGCAGTACTTC. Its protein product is CSASPGTGSSYEQYF.